These 3 T cell receptor beta chains came from one sample sequenced in a study of response to subunit inactivated influenza vaccine. TCRdb used MiXCR to reprocess the RT-PCR reads, holding one entry per CDR3 protein. The table shows about 700,000 distinct CDR3 sequences, with 15% to 19% occurring only once. Here the sequenced sample was PBMCs from blood, taken 12 days after vaccination. The receptors come from a man aged 50-59 years who received an inactivated influenza vaccine.

This clonotype has only a few counts. V and J are TRBV10-3 and TRBJ1-5, with D uncertain. Trimming left V 10 bases short and J 0 bases short, with 10 bases between. In germline, CDR1 is ENHRY, CDR2 SYGVKD. The CDR3 runs to 13 residues. The CDR3 nucleotides are TGTGCCACCGGTGCCGATAGCAATCAGCCCCAGCATTTT. Translated: CATGADSNQPQHF.

This clonotype was seen a few times. The CDR3 loop is CASSEFGVTGELFF. In nucleotides, the CDR3 is TGTGCCAGCAGTGAATTCGGGGTCACCGGGGAGCTGTTTTTT. The chain joins TRBV25-1 to TRBJ2-2; possibly TRBD2 for D (5 bases). Trimming took off 1 base at V and 4 bases at J, with 7 bases between the two ends. Germline CDR1 reads MGHDK; CDR2 reads SYGVNS. The CDR3 is 14 residues long.

The chain uses TRBV6-1 and TRBJ2-1; the D gene is possibly TRBD2 (6 bases). CDR1 is MNHNS and CDR2 is SASEGT in the germline V gene. The CDR3 consists of 13 residues. Trimming took off 8 bases at V and 3 bases at J, with 11 bases between the two ends. Written as DNA, the CDR3 is TGTGCCAGCGGCGGGGCTTTCTACAATGAGCAGTTCTTC. Amino acids: CASGGAFYNEQFF.